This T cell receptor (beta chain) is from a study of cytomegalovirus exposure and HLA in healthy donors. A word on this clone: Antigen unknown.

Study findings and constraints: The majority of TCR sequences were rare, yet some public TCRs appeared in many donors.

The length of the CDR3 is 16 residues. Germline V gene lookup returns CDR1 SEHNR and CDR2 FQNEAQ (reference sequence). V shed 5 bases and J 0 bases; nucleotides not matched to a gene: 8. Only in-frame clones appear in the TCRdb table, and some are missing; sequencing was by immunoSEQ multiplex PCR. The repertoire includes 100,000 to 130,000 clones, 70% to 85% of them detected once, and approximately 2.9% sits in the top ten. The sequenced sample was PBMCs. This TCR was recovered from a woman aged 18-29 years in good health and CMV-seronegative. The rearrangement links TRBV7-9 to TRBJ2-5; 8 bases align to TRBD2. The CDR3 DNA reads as TGTGCCAGCAGCCCCCGGACAGCGGGGGACCAAGAGACCCAGTACTTC. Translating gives CASSPRTAGDQETQYF.